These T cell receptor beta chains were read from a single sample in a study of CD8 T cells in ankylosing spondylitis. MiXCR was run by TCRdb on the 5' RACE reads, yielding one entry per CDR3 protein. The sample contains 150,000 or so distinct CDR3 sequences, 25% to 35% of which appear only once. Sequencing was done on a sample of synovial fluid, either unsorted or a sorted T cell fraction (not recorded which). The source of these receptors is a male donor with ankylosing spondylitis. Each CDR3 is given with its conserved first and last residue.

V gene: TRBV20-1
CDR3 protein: CSASLLLAGQSTDTQYF

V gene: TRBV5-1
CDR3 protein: CASPRGGSYEQYF

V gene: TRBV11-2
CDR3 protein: CASSLVAGGNPSYNEQFF

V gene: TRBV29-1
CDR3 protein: CSVVGPPDTQYF

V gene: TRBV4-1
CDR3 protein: CASSQDGTTRGNEQFF

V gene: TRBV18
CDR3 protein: CASEDLADSTDTQYF

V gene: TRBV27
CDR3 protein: CASSIYTGAGANVLTF

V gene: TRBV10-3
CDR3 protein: CAISETGVSGNTIYF

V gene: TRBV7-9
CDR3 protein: CASSLAGQYYGYTF

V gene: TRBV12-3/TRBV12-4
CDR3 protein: CASRGHRELNTEAFF

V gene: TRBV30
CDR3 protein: CAWSVGGRYGYTF

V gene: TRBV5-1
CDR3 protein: CASSFERSMNTEAFF

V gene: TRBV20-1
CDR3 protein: CSAPRTSGSPGELFF

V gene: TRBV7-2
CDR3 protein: CASSSEDWGFSYNEQFF

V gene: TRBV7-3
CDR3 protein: CASSLGSDNTGELFF

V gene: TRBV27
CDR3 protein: CASSSYIAGGKYEQFF

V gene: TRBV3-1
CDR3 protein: CASSQAGQVNEKLFF

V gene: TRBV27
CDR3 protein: CASSFAIKNTGELFF

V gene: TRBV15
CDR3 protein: CATSRDRAGAPYSNQPQHF

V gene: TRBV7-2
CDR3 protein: CASSLVAGAHRPQYF

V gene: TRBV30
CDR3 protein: CAWSRLGITEAFF

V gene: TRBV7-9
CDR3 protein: CASSLRANSPLHF

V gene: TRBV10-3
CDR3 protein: CATTEQGAGDSPLHF

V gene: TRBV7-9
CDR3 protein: CASSLDKGANEAFF

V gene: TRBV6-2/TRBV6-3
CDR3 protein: CASRPGGGFHEQFF

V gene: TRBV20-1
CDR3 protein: CSASGVRGEDKNIQYF

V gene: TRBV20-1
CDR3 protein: CSARFGSGDEQFF

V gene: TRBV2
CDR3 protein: CASSEMGLSNQPQHF

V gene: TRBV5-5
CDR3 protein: CASSSGPWWDTEAFF

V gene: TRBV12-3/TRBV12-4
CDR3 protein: CASSRTSGAKETQYF

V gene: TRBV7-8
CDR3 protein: CASSLAYSTDTQYF

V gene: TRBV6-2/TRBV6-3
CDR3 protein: CASRRTPNTGELFF

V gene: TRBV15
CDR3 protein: CATSRVSHSTDTQYF

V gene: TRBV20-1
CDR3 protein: CSARLQGLPFYEQYF

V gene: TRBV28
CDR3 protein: CASSFPLAATEAFF

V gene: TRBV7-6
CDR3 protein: CASSQPRGHLHF

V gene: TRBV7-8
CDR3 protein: CASIPIGGQGAETQYF

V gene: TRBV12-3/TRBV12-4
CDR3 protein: CASRPRQGILAGVDYNEQFF

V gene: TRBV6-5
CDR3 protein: CASSYSTGLALEAFF

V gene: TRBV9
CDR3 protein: CASSSRGGSTYEQYF

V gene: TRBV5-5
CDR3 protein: CASSGGLAGPPNQETQYF

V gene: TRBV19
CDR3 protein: CASSGAPGQGGKLFF

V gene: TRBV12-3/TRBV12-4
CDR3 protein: CASSFSPVLYEQYF

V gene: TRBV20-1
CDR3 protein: CSATLAGLYEQYF

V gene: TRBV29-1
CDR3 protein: CSVGLSNTGELFF

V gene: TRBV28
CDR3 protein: CASSSARRYEQYF

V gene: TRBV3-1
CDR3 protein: CASSQGPGPLNTEAFF

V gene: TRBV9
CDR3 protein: CASSVEGPVSDEQFF

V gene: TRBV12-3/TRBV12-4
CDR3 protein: CASSLAGLAETQYF

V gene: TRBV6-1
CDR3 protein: CASSTTGGTNQPQHF

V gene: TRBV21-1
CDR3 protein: CASTRADEQYF

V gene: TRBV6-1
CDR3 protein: CARTLQGAFEKLFF

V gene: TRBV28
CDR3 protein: CASRLDTGYTF

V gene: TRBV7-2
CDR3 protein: CASSSGTSIHEQFF